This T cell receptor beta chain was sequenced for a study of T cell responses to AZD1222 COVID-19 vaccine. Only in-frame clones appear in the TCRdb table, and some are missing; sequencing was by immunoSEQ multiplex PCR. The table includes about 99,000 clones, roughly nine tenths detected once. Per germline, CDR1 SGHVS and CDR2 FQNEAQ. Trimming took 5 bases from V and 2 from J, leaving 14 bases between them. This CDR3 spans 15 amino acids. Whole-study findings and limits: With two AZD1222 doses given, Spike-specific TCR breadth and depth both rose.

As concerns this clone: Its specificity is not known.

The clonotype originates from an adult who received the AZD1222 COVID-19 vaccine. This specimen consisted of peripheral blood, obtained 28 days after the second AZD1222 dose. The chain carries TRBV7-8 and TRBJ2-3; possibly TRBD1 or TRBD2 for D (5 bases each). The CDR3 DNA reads TGTGCCAGCAGCCCGGGAAGGACATTCACAGATACGCAGTATTTT. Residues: CASSPGRTFTDTQYF.